This T cell receptor (beta chain) was profiled in a study of T cells in Graves' hyperthyroidism and ophthalmopathy. There were TCR beta CDR3 regions amplified from RNA transcripts. First-round RT-PCR targeting the TCR CDR3 was performed with the HTBI primer set. MiXCR was run by TCRdb on the multiplex PCR reads, yielding one entry per CDR3 protein. The table records approximately 700,000 distinct CDR3 sequences, 45% of them present only once. Findings of the study overall: Ophthalmopathy and stable hyperthyroidism were separated by a 13 V-J model. Most thyroid clonotypes expanded above 0.001 were also detected in blood. A median around 6.4 months before onset, the model predicted ophthalmopathy.

CDR1 and CDR2 from the germline V gene are SNHLY and FYNNEI. This CDR3 is built from 15 residues. Comment on this clonotype: Its specificity is unknown. Germline and junction disagree at one end, which may indicate a read error.

Material: peripheral blood or thyroid tissue (not recorded which). The genes are TRBV2 and TRBJ1-5; 7 positions agree with TRBD1. The sequence derives from an adult man with Graves' disease, either hyperthyroidism or ophthalmopathy (not recorded which). The CDR3 loop reads CASRESGQSNQPQHF. CDR3 nucleotides: TGTGCCAGCAGGGAATCGGGACAGAGCAATCAGCCCCAGCACTTT.